This T cell receptor beta chain was retrieved from a study of blood T cell repertoires in COVID-19. Whole-study context: Acute and convalescent COVID-19 specimens originated in the United States, Italy and Spain.

How the authors handled the data: Nucleated cell number was recorded as an estimate derived from reference gene primer amplification. TCRdb's copy holds only in-frame clones and misses some; the assay was immunoSEQ multiplex PCR. V and J calls and clone size are those listed in that table; D and trimming were worked out from the DNA. Of 100,000 to 150,000 clones detected, roughly four fifths appear once; the ten largest clones hold roughly 4%. Germline V gene sequence: CDR1 LGHDT, CDR2 YNNKEL (reference sequence). Trimming removed 0 bases from V and 0 bases from J, with 9 bases in between. This CDR3 is 16 amino acids long. This clone was found once.

This TCR was recovered from a woman aged 45-65 years with acute or convalescent COVID-19. The V call is TRBV3-1 (or the pseudogene TRBV3-2), the J call TRBJ1-5; D remains ambiguous. The source material was peripheral blood. The CDR3 spells CASSQDSANSNQPQHF. In nucleotides, the CDR3 is TGTGCCAGCAGCCAAGATAGCGCGAATAGCAATCAGCCCCAGCATTTT.